The next 11 T cell receptor beta chains were all read from a single sample in a study of blood T cell repertoires in COVID-19. TCRdb keeps only in-frame clones here, not all; method: immunoSEQ multiplex PCR. The sample lists about 140,000 clones, 80% to 85% occurring once. Sample: peripheral blood. Receptors were obtained from a woman aged 55-69 years with acute or convalescent COVID-19.

This clone was seen only once. The CDR3 reads CASSEGDSRGSPLHF. Written as DNA, the CDR3 is TGTGCCAGCAGTGAAGGGGACAGTAGAGGTTCACCCCTCCACTTT. The genes are TRBV28 and TRBJ1-6; 7 bases are a match to TRBD1. This CDR3 is 15 amino acids long. Germline CDR1 MDHEN, CDR2 SYDVKM. V lost 5 bases to trimming and J lost 9 bases; unmatched junction nucleotides: 10.

The chain links TRBV24-1 to TRBJ2-5; 7 bases align to TRBD1. The germline CDR1 and CDR2 sequences are KGHDR and SFDVKD. The V gene end was trimmed by 7 bases and the J gene end by 0 bases; junction bases not matched to a gene: 10. This CDR3 spans 16 amino acids. CDR3 sequence (DNA): TGTGCCACCAGCGACCGGACAGGAAAATACCAAGAGACCCAGTACTTC. This translates into CATSDRTGKYQETQYF.

The gene calls are TRBV28 and TRBJ2-1; maybe TRBD2 (6 bases). In germline, CDR1 is MDHEN, CDR2 SYDVKM. CDR3 length: 15 residues. Trimming shortened V by 2 bases and J by 5 bases, and 13 bases separated the two germline ends. The CDR3 loop reads CASSLPPWRDNEQFF. DNA for the CDR3: TGTGCCAGCAGTTTACCCCCTTGGAGGGACAATGAGCAGTTCTTC.

This sequence joins TRBV5-8 and TRBJ2-7; D gene ambiguous. This CDR3 comprises 15 residues. V lost 6 bases and J 2 bases, leaving 18 bases between the germline ends. Per germline, CDR1 SGHTS and CDR2 YDEGEE. This CDR3 reads CASTLLETRTYEQYF. CDR3 nucleotide sequence: TGTGCCAGCACCCTACTCGAGACAAGGACCTACGAGCAGTACTTC.

The chain joins TRBV25-1 to TRBJ2-1; D may be TRBD2 (6 bases). Deletions cut 2 bases from V and 13 bases from J, with 12 bases between. This CDR3 spans 12 amino acids. Germline-derived CDR1 and CDR2 are MGHDK and SYGVNS. The CDR3 region has the DNA TGTGCCAGCAGTGAAATGGCGGGACCCCAGTTCTTC. This sequence encodes CASSEMAGPQFF.

The V and J genes are TRBV5-1 and TRBJ2-1; 10 bases are a match to TRBD2. In germline, CDR1 is SGHRS, CDR2 YFSETQ. Unmatched junction bases numbered 12, after V lost 4 bases and J lost 5 bases. The CDR3 runs 17 residues. CDR3 in DNA: TGCGCCAGCAGCCCTGGACTAGCGGACTACCGGCACAATGAGCAGTTCTTC. Translation: CASSPGLADYRHNEQFF.

This clone was observed once. CDR3 bases: TGTGCCAGCTCACCCCAGGGTCCAACTAATGAAAAACTGTTTTTT. Amino acids: CASSPQGPTNEKLFF. The gene calls are TRBV18 and TRBJ1-4, with D perhaps matching TRBD1 (5 bases). From germline, CDR1 is KGHSH and CDR2 LQKENI. V dropped 3 bases and J dropped 0 bases, with 8 bases sitting between them. The CDR3 runs to 15 residues.

This clone has more than one count but fewer than ten. The chain recombines TRBV10-3 with TRBJ2-5; D may be TRBD2 (5 bases). Trimming took 3 bases from V and 5 from J, leaving 16 bases between them. Germline CDR1 reads ENHRY; CDR2 reads SYGVKD. This CDR3 has 15 amino acids. The CDR3 DNA reads TGTGCCATCAGTGACCCAACTAGTCCCGGCGAGACCCAGTACTTC. It is translated as CAISDPTSPGETQYF.

The chain links TRBV29-1 to TRBJ2-5, with 9 bases lining up with TRBD2. This CDR3 spans 15 amino acids. The J segment lost 0 bases and the V segment lost 3 bases, leaving 5 bases of the junction unmatched. The germline V gene encodes CDR1 SQVTM and CDR2 ANQGSEA. In DNA, the CDR3 is TGCAGCGTTGACGGGCTAGCGGGACACCAAGAGACCCAGTACTTC. Encoded protein: CSVDGLAGHQETQYF.

V and J are TRBV3-1 (or the pseudogene TRBV3-2) and TRBJ1-5; TRBD1 matches 7 bases. CDR3 length equals 15 residues. J gave up 5 bases and V 3 bases, and 7 bases lay outside the gene matches. Germline values: CDR1 LGHDT, CDR2 YNNKEL (reference sequence). CDR3 bases: TGTGCCAGCAGCCAGAACCGGGACAGAGATCAGCCCCAGCATTTT. Protein product: CASSQNRDRDQPQHF.

The chain recombines TRBV5-1 with TRBJ1-6; 7 bases fit TRBD1. Germline CDR1 SGHRS, CDR2 YFSETQ. The junction had 2 bases not matched to a gene; V was cut back by 0 bases and J by 5 bases. CDR3 size: 15 residues. CDR3 in amino acids: CASSLEGQNNSPLHF. The DNA for the CDR3 is TGCGCCAGCAGCTTGGAGGGACAGAATAATTCACCCCTCCACTTT. The entire variable domain, with the rest obtained from reference TRBV5-1 and TRBJ1-6, is as follows: KAGVTQTPRYLIKTRGQQVTLSCSPISGHRSVSWYQQTPGQGLQFLFEYFSETQRNKGNFPGRFSGRQFSNSRSEMNVSTLELGDSALYLCASSLEGQNNSPLHFGNGTRLTVT.